The rows below give T cell receptor beta chains drawn from one sample of a study of identical twins. TCRdb re-called the 5' RACE reads through MiXCR, storing one row per CDR3 protein. Of around 500,000 distinct CDR3 sequences in the sample, approximately 15% were seen once. These data were likewise used in another study, on yellow fever vaccine responses in identical twins.

Sequencing was performed on CD4+ T cells sorted from blood. These receptors originate from a woman under 30 in good health. Both conserved end residues are part of each CDR3. The order of the fields is D gene, V gene, J gene, clone size, CDR3 protein, CDR3 DNA. D genes are given only for firm matches. For some rows the clone size is stated as once, few or many, or as a class when expanded; others skip it.

D: TRBD1; V: TRBV20-1; J: TRBJ2-1; size: few; CDR3: CSARPDRVSYNEQFF; DNA: TGCAGTGCTCGCCCGGACAGGGTATCCTACAATGAGCAGTTCTTC
D: NA; V: TRBV7-2; J: TRBJ2-7; size: few; CDR3: CASSSGTQGYEQYF; DNA: TGTGCCAGCAGCTCCGGGACTCAAGGGTACGAGCAGTACTTC
D: NA; V: TRBV5-5; J: TRBJ2-3; size: many; CDR3: CASSLDGHRTDTQYF; DNA: TGTGCCAGCAGCTTGGACGGCCACCGCACAGATACGCAGTATTTT
D: TRBD2; V: TRBV7-2; J: TRBJ2-3; size: few; CDR3: CASSLGWEGRTDTQYF; DNA: TGTGCCAGCAGCTTAGGGTGGGAGGGCCGAACAGATACGCAGTATTTT
D: NA; V: TRBV7-9; J: TRBJ2-1; size: NA; CDR3: CASSPGGPSNEQFF; DNA: TGTGCCAGCAGCCCTGGAGGGCCCTCTAATGAGCAGTTCTTC
D: TRBD2; V: TRBV15; J: TRBJ2-1; size: NA; CDR3: CATSRGVREEGEQFF; DNA: TGTGCCACCAGCAGAGGGGTGCGGGAGGAGGGTGAGCAGTTCTTC
D: TRBD1; V: TRBV7-9; J: TRBJ2-1; size: few; CDR3: CASSFRGPYNEQFF; DNA: TGTGCCAGCAGCTTCAGGGGGCCATACAATGAGCAGTTCTTC
D: NA; V: TRBV28; J: TRBJ2-3; size: NA; CDR3: CASRRSLGGTSTDTQYF; DNA: TGTGCCAGCAGGAGGTCCTTGGGCGGGACTAGCACAGATACGCAGTATTTT
D: TRBD2; V: TRBV3-1; J: TRBJ2-3; size: few; CDR3: CASSPWTSGGSTDTQYF; DNA: TGTGCCAGCAGCCCCTGGACTAGCGGGGGAAGCACAGATACGCAGTATTTT
D: NA; V: TRBV21-1; J: TRBJ2-2; size: once; CDR3: CAATGVPGELFF; DNA: TGTGCCGCAACCGGGGTACCCGGGGAGCTGTTTTTT
D: TRBD1; V: TRBV12-3/TRBV12-4; J: TRBJ2-7; size: NA; CDR3: CASSRTPGQISYEQYF; DNA: TGTGCCAGCAGCCGGACGCCGGGACAGATATCCTACGAGCAGTACTTC
D: TRBD1; V: TRBV2; J: TRBJ1-1; size: NA; CDR3: CASLLRQGGTEAFF; DNA: TGTGCCAGCTTACTCCGACAGGGCGGCACTGAAGCTTTCTTT
D: TRBD1; V: TRBV28; J: TRBJ1-2; size: NA; CDR3: CASRGTTGANYGYTF; DNA: TGTGCCAGCAGGGGAACAACAGGGGCTAACTATGGCTACACCTTC
D: NA; V: TRBV13; J: TRBJ2-1; size: few; CDR3: CASSSSGDEQFF; DNA: TGTGCCAGCAGCTCCTCGGGGGATGAGCAGTTCTTC
D: NA; V: TRBV7-3; J: TRBJ1-1; size: NA; CDR3: CASSPDGRMNTEAFF; DNA: TGTGCCAGCAGCCCGGACGGAAGAATGAACACTGAAGCTTTCTTT
D: TRBD1; V: TRBV28; J: TRBJ1-2; size: NA; CDR3: CASRLDRGRDGYTF; DNA: TGTGCCAGCAGGTTGGACAGGGGAAGAGATGGCTACACCTTC
D: NA; V: TRBV20-1; J: TRBJ2-3; size: NA; CDR3: CSARRAASTDTQYF; DNA: TGCAGTGCTAGAAGAGCAGCTAGCACAGATACGCAGTATTTT
D: NA; V: TRBV10-3; J: TRBJ2-3; size: NA; CDR3: CAISESGLKTSTDTQYF; DNA: TGTGCCATCAGTGAGTCTGGTCTCAAAACTAGCACAGATACGCAGTATTTT
D: TRBD2; V: TRBV6-1; J: TRBJ2-2; size: few; CDR3: CASRASSGSRTGELFF; DNA: TGTGCCAGCAGAGCATCTAGCGGGAGTAGGACCGGGGAGCTGTTTTTT
D: NA; V: TRBV20-1; J: TRBJ2-1; size: NA; CDR3: CSAGAYNEQFF; DNA: TGCAGTGCCGGGGCGTACAATGAGCAGTTCTTC
D: NA; V: TRBV30; J: TRBJ1-5; size: few; CDR3: CAWSAPGRDQPQHF; DNA: TGTGCCTGGAGTGCCCCAGGCAGAGATCAGCCCCAGCATTTT
D: NA; V: TRBV20-1; J: TRBJ2-7; size: few; CDR3: CSARDFSGSRRYF; DNA: TGCAGTGCTAGAGATTTTTCCGGGTCCCGGCGGTACTTC
D: TRBD2; V: TRBV19; J: TRBJ2-1; size: few; CDR3: CASSTTSGRMNEQFF; DNA: TGTGCCAGTAGCACAACTAGCGGGAGGATGAATGAGCAGTTCTTC
D: TRBD1; V: TRBV7-2; J: TRBJ2-4; size: NA; CDR3: CASSTQGLIAKNIQYF; DNA: TGTGCCAGCAGCACACAGGGGCTGATAGCCAAAAACATTCAGTACTTC
D: TRBD2; V: TRBV12-3/TRBV12-4; J: TRBJ2-1; size: few; CDR3: CASRTSGGVSYNEQFF; DNA: TGTGCCAGCAGAACTAGCGGGGGGGTCTCCTACAATGAGCAGTTCTTC
D: NA; V: TRBV10-3; J: TRBJ2-4; size: many; CDR3: CAISDRAGVAKNIQYF; DNA: TGTGCCATCAGTGACAGGGCTGGGGTAGCCAAAAACATTCAGTACTTC
D: TRBD1; V: TRBV29-1; J: TRBJ2-7; size: NA; CDR3: CSVLTGLSYEQYF; DNA: TGCAGCGTATTGACAGGGCTCTCCTACGAGCAGTACTTC
D: TRBD2; V: TRBV29-1; J: TRBJ2-3; size: NA; CDR3: CSDRGLAGEGSTDTQYF; DNA: TGCAGCGACCGAGGGCTAGCGGGAGAGGGAAGCACAGATACGCAGTATTTT
D: TRBD2; V: TRBV5-1; J: TRBJ2-3; size: NA; CDR3: CASSLGGGRADTQYF; DNA: TGCGCCAGCAGCCTTGGGGGGGGTCGCGCAGATACGCAGTATTTT
D: NA; V: TRBV6-1; J: TRBJ2-1; size: few; CDR3: CASRNLQMAGWSYNEQFF; DNA: TGTGCCAGCAGAAACCTTCAAATGGCAGGGTGGTCCTACAATGAGCAGTTCTTC
D: NA; V: TRBV5-4; J: TRBJ2-2; size: many; CDR3: CAWTANTGELFF; DNA: TGTGCCTGGACAGCGAACACCGGGGAGCTGTTTTTT
D: NA; V: TRBV5-6; J: TRBJ2-3; size: NA; CDR3: CASSLVVRSTDTQYF; DNA: TGTGCCAGCAGCTTGGTTGTCAGGAGCACAGATACGCAGTATTTT
D: NA; V: TRBV7-9; J: TRBJ2-5; size: many; CDR3: CASSLAEETQYF; DNA: TGTGCCAGCAGCTTAGCTGAGGAGACCCAGTACTTC
D: NA; V: TRBV12-3/TRBV12-4; J: TRBJ2-2; size: many; CDR3: CASSGTDTGELFF; DNA: TGTGCCAGCAGTGGGACGGACACCGGGGAGCTGTTTTTT
D: NA; V: TRBV15; J: TRBJ2-7; size: NA; CDR3: CATSRNPDSSYEQYF; DNA: TGTGCCACCAGCAGGAATCCGGACAGCTCCTACGAGCAGTACTTC
D: TRBD2; V: TRBV7-9; J: TRBJ2-1; size: NA; CDR3: CASSVPTSGRWNEQFF; DNA: TGTGCCAGCAGCGTACCAACTAGCGGGAGGTGGAATGAGCAGTTCTTC
D: NA; V: TRBV29-1; J: TRBJ2-5; size: NA; CDR3: CSVGSSQETQYF; DNA: TGCAGCGTTGGGTCAAGCCAAGAGACCCAGTACTTC
D: NA; V: TRBV5-1; J: TRBJ1-4; size: few; CDR3: CASSAGTIGPTNEKLFF; DNA: TGCGCCAGCAGCGCGGGGACAATTGGACCAACTAATGAAAAACTGTTTTTT
D: NA; V: TRBV20-1; J: TRBJ1-6; size: many; CDR3: CSALTQAPYNSPLHF; DNA: TGCAGTGCTTTGACCCAAGCCCCCTATAATTCACCCCTCCACTTT
D: TRBD2; V: TRBV24-1; J: TRBJ2-1; size: NA; CDR3: CATSPRLAGVAYNEQFF; DNA: TGTGCCACCTCCCCCCGACTAGCGGGAGTAGCCTACAATGAGCAGTTCTTC
D: TRBD1; V: TRBV6-2/TRBV6-3; J: TRBJ2-7; size: NA; CDR3: CASSYFIRTGTYEQYF; DNA: TGTGCCAGCAGTTACTTTATTCGGACAGGAACCTACGAGCAGTACTTC
D: NA; V: TRBV7-9; J: TRBJ2-2; size: few; CDR3: CASSPYIGGELFF; DNA: TGTGCCAGCAGCCCTTACATCGGCGGGGAGCTGTTTTTT
D: TRBD2; V: TRBV4-3; J: TRBJ2-1; size: few; CDR3: CASSQLFGTSGYNEQFF; DNA: TGCGCCAGCAGCCAACTATTCGGGACTAGCGGTTACAATGAGCAGTTCTTC
D: NA; V: TRBV29-1; J: TRBJ2-7; size: few; CDR3: CSARTAKVYEQYF; DNA: TGCAGCGCCAGGACAGCGAAAGTTTACGAGCAGTACTTC
D: TRBD1; V: TRBV10-3; J: TRBJ2-7; size: NA; CDR3: CAITGGGTGDEQYF; DNA: TGTGCCATCACTGGTGGAGGGACAGGGGACGAGCAGTACTTC
D: NA; V: TRBV2; J: TRBJ2-4; size: many; CDR3: CASSSFEEQYF; DNA: TGTGCCAGCAGCTCCTTTGAGGAGCAGTACTTC
D: NA; V: TRBV11-2; J: TRBJ2-1; size: few; CDR3: CASSRIRKLQEGGLLNNEQFF; DNA: TGTGCCAGCAGCCGAATCCGAAAGCTTCAGGAGGGGGGACTTTTGAACAATGAGCAGTTCTTC
D: NA; V: TRBV6-1; J: TRBJ2-1; size: NA; CDR3: CASSPVRETYSDEQFF; DNA: TGTGCCAGCAGTCCTGTACGGGAGACCTATTCCGATGAGCAGTTCTTC
D: NA; V: TRBV7-2; J: TRBJ2-2; size: few; CDR3: CASSLVGPANTGELFF; DNA: TGTGCCAGCAGCTTAGTTGGGCCAGCGAACACCGGGGAGCTGTTTTTT
D: TRBD1; V: TRBV28; J: TRBJ2-5; size: NA; CDR3: CASSFSGTGGMKTQYF; DNA: TGTGCCAGCAGTTTCAGTGGGACAGGGGGCATGAAGACCCAGTACTTC
D: TRBD2; V: TRBV24-1; J: TRBJ2-1; size: NA; CDR3: CATSDYRLAGGDEQFF; DNA: TGTGCCACCAGTGACTATAGACTAGCGGGAGGAGATGAGCAGTTCTTC
D: TRBD2; V: TRBV10-3; J: TRBJ2-7; size: NA; CDR3: CAISASGSSYEQYF; DNA: TGTGCCATCAGTGCTAGCGGAAGTTCCTACGAGCAGTACTTC
D: TRBD1; V: TRBV2; J: TRBJ2-7; size: NA; CDR3: CASSEVLSGGLYSYEQYF; DNA: TGTGCCAGCAGTGAAGTGTTGTCAGGGGGTTTGTACTCCTACGAGCAGTACTTC